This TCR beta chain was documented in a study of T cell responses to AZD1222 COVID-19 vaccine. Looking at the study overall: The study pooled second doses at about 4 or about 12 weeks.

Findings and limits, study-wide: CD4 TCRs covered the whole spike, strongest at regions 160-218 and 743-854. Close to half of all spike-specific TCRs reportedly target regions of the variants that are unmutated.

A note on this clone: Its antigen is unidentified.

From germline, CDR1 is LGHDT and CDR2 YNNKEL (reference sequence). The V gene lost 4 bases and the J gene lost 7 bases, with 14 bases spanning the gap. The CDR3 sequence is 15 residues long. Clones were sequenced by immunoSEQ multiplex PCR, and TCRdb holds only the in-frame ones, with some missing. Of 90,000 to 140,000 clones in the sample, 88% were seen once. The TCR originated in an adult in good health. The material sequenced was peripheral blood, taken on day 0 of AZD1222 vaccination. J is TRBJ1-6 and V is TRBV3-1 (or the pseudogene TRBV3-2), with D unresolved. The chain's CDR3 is CASSLGSGVNSPLHF. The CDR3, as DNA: TGTGCCAGCAGCCTCGGGAGCGGGGTAAATTCACCCCTCCACTTT.